The present TCR beta chain was sequenced within a study of blood T cell repertoires in COVID-19. V dropped 7 bases and J dropped 2; count of bases not matched to a gene: 4. Germline lookup yields CDR1 LGHNT and CDR2 FRNRAP. The CDR3 runs 14 residues. Repertoires were generated with immunoSEQ multiplex PCR, while TCRdb's copy carries only in-frame clones and drops some. The table lists tens of thousands of clones, less than 90% of them singletons. The sequence derives from a man in his 60s with COVID-19, enrolled during active disease. Sample: peripheral blood. This chain joins TRBV12-5 and TRBJ2-7; 11 nucleotides agree with TRBD2. The CDR3: CASAFSGRAYEQYF. DNA for the CDR3: TGTGCTAGTGCCTTTAGCGGGAGGGCCTACGAGCAGTACTTC. The variable domain in full, completed from reference TRBV12-5 and TRBJ2-7, reads DARVTQTPRHKVTEMGQEVTMRCQPILGHNTVFWYRQTMMQGLELLAYFRNRAPLDDSGMPKDRFSAEMPDATLATLKIQPSEPRDSAVYFCASAFSGRAYEQYFGPGTRLTVT.